The 19 T cell receptor beta chains reported below all come from one sample, sequenced in a study of blood T cell repertoires in COVID-19. Some clones are missing from TCRdb's copy, which holds only in-frame ones; the method was immunoSEQ multiplex PCR. The sample yields 300,000 to 400,000 clones, about 89% seen once. Sequencing input: peripheral blood. The receptors originated from an older woman with COVID-19, enrolled during active disease.

V is TRBV28 and J is TRBJ2-7, with 7 bases matching TRBD1. J gave up 5 bases and V 4 bases, and 8 bases lay outside the gene matches. This CDR3 has 14 amino acids. CDR1 is MDHEN and CDR2 is SYDVKM in the germline V gene. CDR3: CASSWGTARDEQYF. The CDR3 DNA follows: TGTGCCAGCAGTTGGGGGACAGCACGAGACGAGCAGTACTTC.

This chain links TRBV5-3 with TRBJ1-5; possibly TRBD1 for D (5 bases). TRBV5-3 is designated an ORF whose function remains uncertain. The CDR3 has 14 amino acids. V was shortened by 7 bases and J by 6 bases, with 17 bases between the two germline ends. The CDR3 DNA reads as TGTGCCAGAGGTACAGGAGGGGCCAGTCAGCCCCAGCATTTT. Its translation: CARGTGGASQPQHF.

The chain carries TRBV18 and TRBJ1-1, with TRBD1 matching over 7 bases. CDR1 and CDR2 (germline): KGHSH, LQKENI. The CDR3 spans 13 residues. Unmatched junction bases numbered 2, after V lost 6 bases and J lost 1 base. This CDR3 is CASSGQSNTEAFF. CDR3 sequence (DNA): TGTGCCAGCTCGGGACAGTCGAACACTGAAGCTTTCTTT.

This chain uses TRBV3-1 (or the pseudogene TRBV3-2) with TRBJ2-2; 8 bases are a match to TRBD2. With 0 bases clipped from V and 6 bases from J, the junction kept 3 bases outside the gene matches. The CDR3 extends over 15 amino acids. Germline CDR1 is LGHDT and CDR2 is YNNKEL (reference sequence). CDR3 nucleotide sequence: TGTGCCAGCAGCCAAGATAGAGCGGGGGCCGGGGAGCTGTTTTTT. This codes for CASSQDRAGAGELFF.

The genes are TRBV11-3 and TRBJ1-3, with a possible D match to TRBD1 (6 bases). Deletions cut 3 bases from V and 0 bases from J, with 9 bases between. Germline values: CDR1 SGHNT, CDR2 YENEEA. The CDR3 consists of 15 residues. The CDR3 DNA reads TGTGCCAGCAGCTTGAGGACAGTCTCTGGAAACACCATATATTTT. Protein sequence: CASSLRTVSGNTIYF.

V and J are TRBV28 and TRBJ2-4, with D perhaps TRBD2 (6 bases). Per germline, CDR1 MDHEN and CDR2 SYDVKM. This CDR3 has 15 amino acids. V lost 6 bases and J lost 3, with 15 bases in between. CDR3 DNA: TGTGCCAGCAGCGTCCTGCGGGGTCACAAAAACATTCAGTACTTC. Residues: CASSVLRGHKNIQYF.

CDR3 sequence: CASSIQRGGYTF. For the CDR3, the DNA is TGTGCCAGTAGTATACAGAGAGGCGGCTACACCTTC. J is TRBJ1-2 and V is TRBV19; D not resolved. The CDR3 totals 12 residues. Trimming stripped 2 bases from V and 8 bases from J, with 9 bases between. Germline CDR1 reads LNHDA; CDR2 reads SQIVND (reference sequence).

This clone appeared a single time. V is TRBV29-1 and J is TRBJ1-3; tentatively, D is TRBD1 (6 bases). The V gene lost 4 bases and the J gene lost 7 bases, with 17 bases spanning the gap. Germline V CDR1 and CDR2: SQVTM, ANQGSEA. CDR3 length: 14 amino acids. The CDR3 sequence: CSVGWGGRDNTIYF. In DNA, the CDR3 is TGCAGCGTTGGATGGGGGGGGCGAGACAACACCATATATTTT.

The rearrangement links TRBV12-5 to TRBJ1-3; D remains unclear. Per the germline V gene, CDR1 is LGHNT and CDR2 is FRNRAP. The length of the CDR3 is 15 residues. Deletions cut 8 bases from V and 2 bases from J, with 16 bases between. The CDR3 is CASSSGMRTGNTIYF. The DNA for the CDR3 is TGTGCTAGTTCCTCCGGGATGCGAACTGGAAACACCATATATTTT.

The CDR3 here is CASSSVAGPYEQYF. The CDR3 nucleotides read TGTGCCAGCAGCTCCGTAGCGGGGCCCTACGAGCAGTACTTC. V and J are TRBV7-3 and TRBJ2-7; 8 nucleotides line up with TRBD2. The ends lost 4 bases at V and 2 bases at J; junction bases unmatched: 4. The CDR3 length is 14 residues. Germline CDR1 and CDR2: SGHTA and FQGTGA.

The chain joins TRBV28 to TRBJ2-7; 8 positions agree with TRBD1. Germline CDR1 and CDR2: MDHEN and SYDVKM. V trimming: 6 bases; J trimming: 9 bases; junction bases outside the gene matches: 10. This CDR3 contains 13 residues. The CDR3 spells CASSLGQGHGQYF. CDR3 nucleotide sequence: TGTGCCAGCAGCCTCGGACAGGGCCATGGGCAGTACTTC. Variable domain in full (rest from reference TRBV28 and TRBJ2-7): DVKVTQSSRYLVKRTGEKVFLECVQDMDHENMFWYRQDPGLGLRLIYFSYDVKMKEKGDIPEGYSVSREKKERFSLILESASTNQTSMYLCASSLGQGHGQYFGPGTRLTVT.

This chain uses TRBV18 with TRBJ2-2; D might be TRBD2 (5 bases). Trimming shortened V by 3 bases and J by 0 bases, and 11 bases separated the two germline ends. This CDR3 is built from 16 residues. Germline CDR1 KGHSH, CDR2 LQKENI. The CDR3 protein is CASSPGGQANTGELFF. DNA for the CDR3: TGTGCCAGCTCACCCGGCGGGCAGGCGAACACCGGGGAGCTGTTTTTT.

This clone was picked up many times. The chain uses TRBV11-2 and TRBJ1-2, with no clear D. Trimming took off 0 bases at V and 8 bases at J, with 13 bases between the two ends. This CDR3 has 14 amino acids. Per the germline V gene, CDR1 is SGHAT and CDR2 is FQNNGV. The chain's CDR3 is CASSLERRMGGYTF. The CDR3 nucleotides are TGTGCCAGCAGCTTAGAACGCAGGATGGGCGGCTACACCTTC.

The rearrangement joins TRBV2 to TRBJ2-4; D call uncertain. The CDR3 has 11 residues. Trimming cost V 9 bases and J 6 bases, with 9 bases left between them. CDR1 and CDR2 from the germline V gene are SNHLY and FYNNEI. CDR3 bases: TGTGCCAGTTACAAATCAAACATTCAGTACTTC. Translated, it gives CASYKSNIQYF.

This clone was counted a few times. This chain joins TRBV9 and TRBJ2-1, with 11 positions matching TRBD2. The V and J ends lost 0 bases and 8 bases, in that order; junction bases with no gene match: 7. CDR3 size: 16 residues. CDR1 is SGDLS and CDR2 is YYNGEE in the germline V gene. CDR3 nucleotides: TGTGCCAGCAGCGTAGGCCTAGCGGGGGGTTTCGATGAGCAGTTCTTC. As protein: CASSVGLAGGFDEQFF.

V gene TRBV14 combines with J gene TRBJ1-2, with 7 bases identical to TRBD1. Germline CDR1 reads SGHDN; CDR2 reads FVKESK. This CDR3 is built from 17 residues. V lost 1 base, J lost 0 bases, and 8 bases stayed unmatched. CDR3 nucleotide sequence: TGTGCCAGCAGCCAAGCGGAAGGGGGCTACTCTAACTATGGCTACACCTTC. This encodes CASSQAEGGYSNYGYTF. The entire variable domain, with the rest obtained from reference TRBV14 and TRBJ1-2, is as follows: EAGVTQFPSHSVIEKGQTVTLRCDPISGHDNLYWYRRVMGKEIKFLLHFVKESKQDESGMPNNRFLAERTGGTYSTLKVQPAELEDSGVYFCASSQAEGGYSNYGYTFGSGTRLTVV.

The DNA for the CDR3 is TGTGCCAGCGGGATTTACAGGTGGTACACCTTC. Its protein product is CASGIYRWYTF. The J gene is TRBJ1-2, the V gene TRBV2; a possible D gene is TRBD1 (5 bases). Trimming left V 8 bases short and J 11 bases short, with 15 bases between. The CDR3 is 11 amino acids. The germline gives CDR1 SNHLY, CDR2 FYNNEI.

This sequence joins TRBV5-6 and TRBJ2-7, with TRBD1 identical over 7 bases. From germline, CDR1 is SGHDT and CDR2 YYEEEE. This CDR3 is built from 13 residues. The junction had 6 bases not matched to a gene; V was cut back by 7 bases and J by 2 bases. CDR3 region: CASARGWAYEQYF. Written as DNA, the CDR3 is TGTGCCAGCGCCAGGGGGTGGGCCTACGAGCAGTACTTC.

The V gene is TRBV28, the J gene TRBJ2-1; the match to TRBD2 covers 11 bases. The V gene's germline CDR1 is MDHEN and CDR2 SYDVKM. The CDR3 extends over 15 amino acids. V lost 4 bases to trimming and J lost 14 bases; unmatched junction nucleotides: 13. CDR3 sequence (DNA): TGTGCCAGCAGTTCTACCTCATTAGCGGGGGGGCCTGAGTTCTTC. It codes for CASSSTSLAGGPEFF.